This T cell receptor (beta chain) was observed in a study of blood T cell repertoires in COVID-19. Study overall: PBMCs, B-cell-depleted T cells, or T cells were the source of the cDNA or gDNA that made up the material.

Original methodology: For nucleated cells, counts were estimated from reference gene primer amplification. Assay used: immunoSEQ multiplex PCR; TCRdb lists only in-frame clones, some missing. The V and J calls and clone size come from that table; D and trimming were worked out from the DNA. The table lists approximately 60,000 clones, 70% to 85% of them singletons. The sample consisted of peripheral blood. The receptor was isolated from a man in his 70s with active COVID-19.

In DNA form, the CDR3 reads TGCGCCAGCAGCTTGGACGGGACTAGCGGATACAATGAGCAGTTCTTC. It specifies CASSLDGTSGYNEQFF. The chain recombines TRBV5-1 with TRBJ2-1, with TRBD2 identical over 11 bases. Germline V gene data show CDR1 as SGHRS and CDR2 as YFSETQ. There are 16 residues in the CDR3. The V and J ends lost 0 bases and 4 bases, in that order; junction bases with no gene match: 3.